Below are 5 T cell receptor beta chains sequenced from a single sample in a study of blood T cell repertoires in COVID-19. The assay was immunoSEQ multiplex PCR, and TCRdb's table has in-frame clones only and misses some. The sample has approximately 120,000 clones; about 90% are singletons. Sequencing was performed on peripheral blood. The receptors originated from a human donor in a cohort sampled during active COVID-19.

This clone was found once. V is TRBV7-8 and J is TRBJ2-1, with a tentative D call TRBD1 (5 bases). The CDR3 loop spans 14 amino acids. The V gene's germline CDR1 is SGHVS and CDR2 FQNEAQ. V shed 3 bases and J shed 7 bases, with 13 bases lying between them. CDR3 sequence reads: CASSFLGVGNEQFF. The DNA of the CDR3 is TGTGCCAGCAGCTTCTTAGGGGTGGGGAATGAGCAGTTCTTC.

The rearrangement uses TRBV6-6 and TRBJ1-2; 7 bases are shared with TRBD1. The CDR3 is 17 residues long. The germline V gene encodes CDR1 MNHNY and CDR2 SVGAGI (reference sequence). J lost 3 bases, V lost 5 bases, and 15 bases had no gene match. The CDR3 DNA follows: TGTGCCAGCAGTCCACAGACAGGGATTAGGCACTACTATGGCTACACCTTC. Its protein is CASSPQTGIRHYYGYTF.

This clone was seen only once. The chain links TRBV6-5 to TRBJ2-3; 8 bases are shared with TRBD2. This CDR3 is built from 12 residues. CDR1 is MNHEY and CDR2 is SVGAGI in the germline V gene. V lost 8 bases to trimming and J lost 4 bases; unmatched junction nucleotides: 2. CDR3 residues: CASGTRADTQYF. The CDR3 DNA sequence: TGTGCCAGCGGGACTAGGGCAGATACGCAGTATTTT.

J is TRBJ1-2 and V is TRBV9, with a tentative D call TRBD1 (6 bases). V was clipped by 0 bases and J by 6 bases, with 9 bases between them. Looked up from germline, CDR1 is SGDLS and CDR2 is YYNGEE. CDR3 length: 13 residues. The CDR3 DNA reads as TGTGCCAGCAGCGTAGGACAGGAGGATGGCTACACCTTC. This sequence encodes CASSVGQEDGYTF.

CDR3 DNA sequence: TGTGCCAGCAGCGTAGGTGGGAGTACCCACAATGAGCAGTTCTTC. Translated: CASSVGGSTHNEQFF. The chain carries TRBV9 and TRBJ2-1, with D possibly matching TRBD2 (5 bases). V lost 0 bases, J lost 5 bases, and 12 bases lay in between. Germline lookup yields CDR1 SGDLS and CDR2 YYNGEE. The CDR3 length is 15 residues.